This T cell receptor beta chain was sequenced during a study of T-cell reconstitution after alpha-beta-depleted transplantation in children. The CDR3 consists of 13 residues. Between the trimmed V and J ends, which lost 3 bases and 2 bases, there was a span of 11 bases. Germline CDR1 and CDR2: SQVTM and ANQGSEA. In its sample, this clonotype was seen many times. Using unique molecular identifiers, the investigators prepared the TCRbeta library. TCRdb independently ran MiXCR on the PCR reads; one entry per CDR3 protein. This table holds 200,000 to 300,000 distinct CDR3 sequences, approximately 12% found once.

The chain links TRBV29-1 to TRBJ2-7; the D gene could be TRBD1 or TRBD2 (5 bases each). This TCR derives from a human donor who donated a stem cell graft to a child with acute lymphoblastic leukemia. Source: PBMCs from the stem cell graft donor, taken from the stem cell graft. The CDR3 reads CSVEGRDPYEQYF. CDR3 bases: TGCAGCGTTGAGGGCAGGGACCCCTACGAGCAGTACTTC.